These 22 T cell receptor beta chains share one sample of origin, sequenced in a study of persistence of HIV-infected CD4 T cells. The libraries were made with immunoSEQ version 4 in survey mode. The data were produced by immunoSEQ multiplex PCR, yet TCRdb's version contains in-frame clones alone and is incomplete. Of over 25,000 clones in the sample, 82% were seen once. Stimulation used 7.5 to 10 ug/mL lysate from CMV-infected fibroblasts. CD40L/CD69 double-negative CD45RO-high memory CD4+ T cells were collected. These receptors have no known antigen. This material consisted of CD4+ T cells sorted from PBMCs after roughly 20-hour stimulation, taken from a patient who received antiretroviral therapy. These receptors came from an adult man with HIV who was CMV-seropositive.

This sequence joins TRBV7-2 and TRBJ1-4; possibly TRBD1 for D (5 bases). The germline V and J ends were trimmed by 5 bases and 1 base, with 8 bases remaining between them. The CDR3 consists of 14 residues. The V gene's germline CDR1 is SGHTA and CDR2 FQGNSA. CDR3 in amino acids: CASSPGVTNEKLFF. Here the CDR3 DNA reads TGTGCCAGCAGCCCGGGGGTAACTAATGAAAAACTGTTTTTT.

This clone was picked up a small number of times. The rearrangement joins TRBV7-3 to TRBJ1-1; TRBD1 aligns across 8 bases. The germline CDR1 and CDR2 sequences are SGHTA and FQGTGA. V trimming: 3 bases; J trimming: 5 bases; junction bases outside the gene matches: 5. This CDR3 has 14 amino acids. CDR3 sequence (DNA): TGTGCCAGCAGCTTCAGCGGACAGGGTACTGAAGCTTTCTTT. Amino acid sequence: CASSFSGQGTEAFF. Filled out from reference TRBV7-3 and TRBJ1-1, the complete variable domain reads GAGVSQTPSNKVTEKGKYVELRCDPISGHTALYWYRQSLGQGPEFLIYFQGTGAADDSGLPNDRFFAVRPEGSVSTLKIQRTERGDSAVYLCASSFSGQGTEAFFGQGTRLTVV.

The chain uses TRBV14 and TRBJ1-2; 10 nucleotides align to TRBD1. The CDR3 runs 18 residues. The V segment lost 3 bases and the J segment 0 bases; nucleotides outside the gene matches: 10. Per germline, CDR1 SGHDN and CDR2 FVKESK. This CDR3 is CASSHTRDRGRTNYGYTF. CDR3 sequence (DNA): TGTGCCAGCAGCCACACCCGGGACAGGGGTCGGACTAACTATGGCTACACCTTC.

This chain uses TRBV7-9 with TRBJ2-1, with D unresolved. The CDR3 is 16 residues long. Trimming removed 1 base from V and 2 bases from J, with 12 bases in between. CDR1 and CDR2 from the germline V gene are SEHNR and FQNEAQ (reference sequence). CDR3 amino acids: CASSLGRLPTYNEQFF. The CDR3 coding sequence is TGTGCCAGCAGCTTAGGAAGACTTCCTACCTACAATGAGCAGTTCTTC.

This rearrangement joins TRBV3-1 (or the pseudogene TRBV3-2) to TRBJ2-2; weak D call: TRBD1 (5 bases). Deletions cut 0 bases from V and 4 bases from J, with 12 bases between. The CDR3 spans 16 residues. Germline V gene lookup returns CDR1 LGHDT and CDR2 YNNKEL (reference sequence). CDR3 sequence (DNA): TGTGCCAGCAGCCAAGAAGGGGCGCATCCCACCGGGGAGCTGTTTTTT. The encoded protein is CASSQEGAHPTGELFF.

This rearrangement joins TRBV10-3 to TRBJ1-2; 7 bases map to TRBD1. The CDR3 totals 14 residues. The J segment lost 4 bases and the V segment lost 2 bases, leaving 4 bases of the junction unmatched. The germline CDR1 and CDR2 sequences are ENHRY and SYGVKD. CDR3 sequence reads: CAISEGRGTYGYTF. CDR3 nucleotide sequence: TGTGCCATCAGTGAGGGCAGGGGGACCTATGGCTACACCTTC.

In this sample, this clone turned up a few times. V usage is TRBV5-5 and J usage is TRBJ2-3, with 10 bases aligning to TRBD2. Germline V gene lookup returns CDR1 SGHKS and CDR2 YYEKEE (reference sequence). The CDR3 has 20 residues. V lost 0 bases to trimming and J lost 0 bases; unmatched junction nucleotides: 13. The CDR3 DNA is TGTGCCAGCAGCTTGGTGGCTGGACTAGCGGAAACCTCTAGCACAGATACGCAGTATTTT. Encoded protein: CASSLVAGLAETSSTDTQYF.

The chain's CDR3 is CASRPTYGYTF. The CDR3 DNA reads TGTGCCAGCAGGCCAACCTATGGCTACACCTTC. The chain links TRBV6-5 to TRBJ1-2; D remains ambiguous. Between the trimmed V and J ends, which lost 6 bases and 4 bases, there was a span of 6 bases. The CDR3 length is 11 residues. Looked up from germline, CDR1 is MNHEY and CDR2 is SVGAGI.

This clone was seen only a few times. This rearrangement joins TRBV27 to TRBJ2-7; D could derive from TRBD1 or TRBD2 (5 bases each). V lost 5 bases, J lost 3 bases, and 17 bases lay in between. The CDR3 consists of 15 residues. CDR1 and CDR2 from the germline V gene are MNHEY and SMNVEV (reference sequence). The DNA of the CDR3 is TGTGCCAGCAGTCCTGGGACCCATCCAGGCTACGAGCAGTACTTC. As protein: CASSPGTHPGYEQYF.

V and J are TRBV18 and TRBJ1-4; no reliable D call. Between the trimmed V and J ends, which lost 1 base and 6 bases, there was a span of 6 bases. From germline, CDR1 is KGHSH and CDR2 LQKENI. The CDR3 spans 13 residues. The CDR3 DNA follows: TGTGCCAGCTCACCACAAGGGCATGAAAAACTGTTTTTT. Its translation is CASSPQGHEKLFF.

V gene TRBV18 combines with J gene TRBJ1-5; D possibly corresponds to TRBD1 (5 bases). V was shortened by 3 bases and J by 3 bases, with 12 bases between the two germline ends. Germline CDR1 is KGHSH and CDR2 is LQKENI. The CDR3 totals 15 residues. CDR3: CASSPTAGPNQPQHF. In DNA, the CDR3 is TGTGCCAGCTCACCGACCGCGGGGCCCAATCAGCCCCAGCATTTT.

The chain employs TRBV2 and TRBJ1-5; D gene uncertain. The V end was cut by 4 bases, the J end by 5 bases, with 12 bases between. The germline gives CDR1 SNHLY, CDR2 FYNNEI. The CDR3 length is 14 residues. The CDR3 DNA is TGTGCCAGCAGTGGAGGAGGGTTCGATCAGCCCCAGCATTTT. It yields the protein CASSGGGFDQPQHF.

This clone has a handful of counts. The V and J genes are TRBV18 and TRBJ2-7; D ambiguous. The CDR3 is 14 residues long. The V end lost 3 bases, the J end lost 1 base, and 10 bases lay between the germline ends. CDR1 is KGHSH, CDR2 LQKENI, per germline. CDR3 DNA: TGTGCCAGCTCACCTGAAAGGGCTTCCTACGAGCAGTACTTC. Encoded protein: CASSPERASYEQYF.

The genes are TRBV15 and TRBJ2-2; tentative D call: TRBD2 (5 bases). CDR1 is LNHNV, CDR2 YYDKDF, per germline (reference sequence). This CDR3 has 15 amino acids. Trimming removed 0 bases from V and 6 bases from J, with 11 bases in between. The DNA for the CDR3 is TGTGCCACCAGCAGAGATCCGAGGGTGGCCGGGGAGCTGTTTTTT. Amino acids: CATSRDPRVAGELFF.

The chain is built from TRBV2 and TRBJ2-3, with D perhaps matching TRBD2 (5 bases). Between the trimmed V and J ends, which lost 7 bases and 0 bases, there was a span of 11 bases. This CDR3 is 14 amino acids long. Germline CDR1 SNHLY, CDR2 FYNNEI. DNA of the CDR3: TGTGCCAGCAAGAGGAGGTATAGCACAGATACGCAGTATTTT. Translated: CASKRRYSTDTQYF.

The chain uses TRBV28 and TRBJ1-6, with D uncertain. The CDR3 extends over 13 amino acids. V lost 1 base and J 8 bases, leaving 6 bases between the germline ends. CDR1 and CDR2 from the germline V gene are MDHEN and SYDVKM. In DNA, the CDR3 is TGTGCCAGCAGTTTATCGGCCGATTCACCCCTCCACTTT. This translates into CASSLSADSPLHF. The full variable domain, completed using reference TRBV28 and TRBJ1-6, is DVKVTQSSRYLVKRTGEKVFLECVQDMDHENMFWYRQDPGLGLRLIYFSYDVKMKEKGDIPEGYSVSREKKERFSLILESASTNQTSMYLCASSLSADSPLHFGNGTRLTVT.

This rearrangement joins TRBV10-1 to TRBJ1-1; 7 positions agree with TRBD1. In germline, CDR1 is WNHNN, CDR2 SYGVQD (reference sequence). The V gene end was trimmed by 7 bases and the J gene end by 5 bases; junction bases not matched to a gene: 10. This CDR3 comprises 14 residues. The CDR3 region has the DNA TGCGCCAGCACTGCTCGACAGGGACTAACTGAAGCTTTCTTT. It translates to CASTARQGLTEAFF.

The V and J genes are TRBV6-5 and TRBJ1-2, with D maybe TRBD1 (6 bases). The CDR3 is 14 residues long. Trimming took 5 bases from V and 5 from J, leaving 15 bases between them. Germline assignment: CDR1 MNHEY and CDR2 SVGAGI. The CDR3 loop reads CASSTPWTVYGYTF. The DNA for the CDR3 is TGTGCCAGCAGTACACCTTGGACAGTATATGGCTACACCTTC.

The V gene is TRBV7-3, the J gene TRBJ2-3; D possibly matches TRBD1 or TRBD2 (5 bases each). The V gene's germline CDR1 is SGHTA and CDR2 FQGTGA. The CDR3 is 11 amino acids. V was cut by 5 bases and J by 7 bases, with 7 bases left in between. CDR3 region: CASSTGHTQYF. The CDR3 DNA reads as TGTGCCAGCAGCACGGGACATACGCAGTATTTT.

The V and J genes are TRBV20-1 and TRBJ2-6; TRBD1 or TRBD2 may be the D gene (5 bases each). From germline, CDR1 is DFQATT and CDR2 SNEGSKA (reference sequence). Trimming stripped 3 bases from V and 2 bases from J, with 8 bases between. CDR3 length: 14 residues. In nucleotides, the CDR3 is TGCAGTGCTAGTGTGGGGGCTGGGGCCAACGTCCTGACTTTC. Its protein is CSASVGAGANVLTF.

The chain is built from TRBV29-1 and TRBJ1-3; D is unclear. The V and J ends lost 6 bases and 0 bases respectively, with 9 bases between them. CDR1 is SQVTM and CDR2 is ANQGSEA in the germline V gene. The CDR3 length is 13 residues. The CDR3 bases are TGCAGCGTCAATAACAGCTCTGGAAACACCATATATTTT. Its translation: CSVNNSSGNTIYF.

The chain couples TRBV5-4 to TRBJ2-3; no clear D. V was cut by 0 bases and J by 0 bases, with 8 bases left in between. This CDR3 region has 15 residues. The V gene's germline CDR1 is SGHNT and CDR2 YYREEE (reference sequence). The CDR3 reads CASSLELTSTDTQYF. CDR3 DNA sequence: TGTGCCAGCAGCTTGGAATTGACTAGCACAGATACGCAGTATTTT.